Following are 31 T cell receptor beta chains from one sample sequenced in a study of vaccination and CD4 T cells after COVID-19. As for treatment: approximately nine-day PBMC culture with coronavirus spike peptide pools or control peptides (ViraFEST assay). Their recognized antigens are unknown. Cultured CD4+ T cell DNA underwent sequencing with the Oncomine TCR Beta short-read assay. TCRdb analysed the PCR reads with MiXCR anew, one entry per CDR3 protein. The sample holds 9,000 to 15,000 distinct CDR3 sequences; about 40% are singletons and the top ten take 5.5% to 7%. What was sequenced was CD4+ T cells from blood, cultured in vitro. The receptors were sampled from a human donor who had recovered from COVID-19.

Relative to its sample, this clonotype is medium-sized. The J gene is TRBJ2-7, the V gene TRBV24-1; the D gene is possibly TRBD1 (6 bases). Trimming took off 2 bases at V and 2 bases at J, with 12 bases between the two ends. CDR3 size: 15 residues. Germline-derived CDR1 and CDR2 are KGHDR and SFDVKD. As DNA, the CDR3 is TGTGCCACCAGTGATTCCGGGACACCTACCTACGAGCAGTACTTC. Translating it yields CATSDSGTPTYEQYF.

The chain links TRBV2 to TRBJ1-5, with D perhaps TRBD1 (6 bases). The CDR3 extends over 15 amino acids. Trimming stripped 6 bases from V and 2 bases from J, with 14 bases between. Germline V gene sequence: CDR1 SNHLY, CDR2 FYNNEI. For the CDR3, the DNA is TGTGCCAGCAGGAGACCCGGGACACGCAATCAGCCCCAGCATTTT. Protein sequence: CASRRPGTRNQPQHF.

CDR3 coding DNA: TGTGCCAGCAGCTTAGGGGGTGCCGGGGCCAACGTCCTGACTTTC. Protein: CASSLGGAGANVLTF. This rearrangement joins TRBV11-3 to TRBJ2-6; D remains ambiguous. The CDR3 spans 15 residues. The V gene lost 1 base and the J gene lost 4 bases, with 8 bases spanning the gap. Per the germline V gene, CDR1 is SGHNT and CDR2 is YENEEA.

The rearrangement uses TRBV20-1 and TRBJ2-2; D uncertain. V was pared by 3 bases and J by 6 bases, with 11 bases between. Germline V gene lookup returns CDR1 DFQATT and CDR2 SNEGSKA (reference sequence). CDR3 length: 13 residues. CDR3 amino acids: CSARVGSAGELFF. The DNA for the CDR3 is TGCAGTGCTAGGGTGGGGTCAGCCGGGGAGCTGTTTTTT.

This chain links TRBV12-3 or TRBV12-4 with TRBJ1-5; the D is unclear. This CDR3 contains 13 residues. With 7 bases removed from V and 1 base from J, the gap between germline ends came to 8 bases. CDR3 in amino acids: CASTSLSNQPQHF. The CDR3 DNA reads TGTGCCAGCACCTCTCTGAGCAATCAGCCCCAGCATTTT.

This clonotype was detected a few times. The chain has TRBV6-1 and TRBJ1-2; D is unclear. With 1 base removed from V and 4 bases from J, the gap between germline ends came to 10 bases. Germline V gene sequence: CDR1 MNHNS, CDR2 SASEGT. The CDR3 loop spans 14 amino acids. The CDR3 region has the DNA TGTGCCAGCAGTGAAGATGTGGTTGTCTATGGCTACACCTTC. Translated, it gives CASSEDVVVYGYTF.

This clonotype came up a few times. The V call is TRBV7-3, the J call TRBJ2-1, with a possible D match to TRBD2 (6 bases). Germline CDR1 reads SGHTA; CDR2 reads FQGTGA. Between the trimmed V and J ends, which lost 6 bases and 1 base, there was a span of 13 bases. The CDR3 sequence is 15 residues long. The CDR3 is CASSSLAVSYNEQFF. The DNA for the CDR3 is TGTGCCAGCAGTTCCTTAGCGGTATCCTACAATGAGCAGTTCTTC.

This chain joins TRBV6-1 and TRBJ2-5; D may be TRBD2 (6 bases). Deletions cut 3 bases from V and 4 bases from J, with 6 bases between. The CDR3 runs to 12 residues. Germline V CDR1 and CDR2: MNHNS, SASEGT. Here the CDR3 reads CASSEGGETQYF. The CDR3 DNA sequence: TGTGCCAGCAGTGAGGGGGGAGAGACCCAGTACTTC.

The sample holds a few counts of this clonotype. This chain links TRBV7-9 with TRBJ2-3; perhaps D is TRBD1 or TRBD2 (5 bases each). V was shortened by 6 bases and J by 4 bases, with 20 bases between the two germline ends. Germline V lookup: CDR1 SEHNR, CDR2 FQNEAQ (reference sequence). This CDR3 region has 16 residues. CDR3 coding DNA: TGTGCCAGCAGACATACCGGGTCGTGGGGGTCAGATACGCAGTATTTT. This encodes CASRHTGSWGSDTQYF. The full variable domain, in which reference TRBV7-9 and TRBJ2-3 provide the parts outside the CDR3, is DTGVSQNPRHKITKRGQNVTFRCDPISEHNRLYWYRQTLGQGPEFLTYFQNEAQLEKSRLLSDRFSAERPKGSFSTLEIQRTEQGDSAMYLCASRHTGSWGSDTQYFGPGTRLTVL.

This clonotype was observed a few times. This rearrangement joins TRBV19 to TRBJ2-7, with D possibly matching TRBD2 (6 bases). Trimming left V 6 bases short and J 2 bases short, with 20 bases between. CDR1 and CDR2 from the germline V gene are LNHDA and SQIVND (reference sequence). The CDR3 runs 16 residues. DNA of the CDR3: TGTGCCAGTAGCTCCACCCGCGGGGACCGAGCCTACGAGCAGTACTTC. It translates to CASSSTRGDRAYEQYF.

Only a few counts were recorded for this clonotype. V and J are TRBV7-9 and TRBJ2-1; the match to TRBD2 covers 7 bases. The J call is in doubt because the DNA end fits TRBJ2-7 better. Germline V gene lookup returns CDR1 SEHNR and CDR2 FQNEAQ (reference sequence). CDR3 length: 13 amino acids. This chain's CDR3 is CASSLGGGYEQYF. Here the CDR3 DNA reads TGTGCCAGCAGCTTAGGGGGGGGTTACGAGCAGTACTTC.

The chain is built from TRBV21-1 and TRBJ1-6; the D call in the table, TRBD1, was not verified against the DNA. TRBV21-1 is designated a pseudogene. This CDR3 region has 17 residues. CDR3 amino acids: CASSKLKSWDTLGTPCF. The CDR3 DNA sequence: TGTGCCAGCAGCAAATTAAAATCTTGGGACACACTGGGTACTCCCTGTTTT.

This clonotype appeared a few times. The gene calls are TRBV12-3 or TRBV12-4 and TRBJ1-2; 11 bases agree with TRBD1. V shed 4 bases and J 5 bases; nucleotides not matched to a gene: 3. This CDR3 region has 14 residues. CDR3 sequence: CASSYGQGAYGYTF. The CDR3 bases are TGTGCCAGCAGTTATGGACAGGGGGCATATGGCTACACCTTC.

The chain recombines TRBV4-3 with TRBJ1-1, with TRBD1 matching over 8 bases. Germline assignment: CDR1 LGHNA and CDR2 YSLEER. The CDR3 totals 14 residues. The V and J ends lost 5 bases and 4 bases, in that order; junction bases with no gene match: 6. The CDR3, as DNA: TGCGCCAGCAGCGTACACAGGGGGAGCACTGAAGCTTTCTTT. Translated, it gives CASSVHRGSTEAFF.

The chain links TRBV6-1 to TRBJ1-2, with TRBD1 matching over 7 bases. Germline loops: CDR1 MNHNS, CDR2 SASEGT. The CDR3 length is 14 residues. V dropped 6 bases and J dropped 8; count of bases not matched to a gene: 12. CDR3 DNA sequence: TGTGCCAGCAGGTCCGGGACAGAAGCTTCCGGCTACACCTTC. Residues: CASRSGTEASGYTF.

The sample holds a few counts of this clonotype. This sequence joins TRBV6-2 or TRBV6-3 and TRBJ2-2, with TRBD2 identical over 7 bases. The J segment lost 6 bases and the V segment lost 4 bases, leaving 2 bases of the junction unmatched. The CDR3 is 13 amino acids. The V gene's germline CDR1 is MNHEY and CDR2 SVGEGT. CDR3 protein: CASSWTSPGELFF. In DNA, the CDR3 is TGTGCCAGCAGTTGGACTAGTCCCGGGGAGCTGTTTTTT.

V usage is TRBV30 and J usage is TRBJ2-3; a possible D gene is TRBD2 (6 bases). The CDR3 contains 14 residues. V was cut by 2 bases and J by 1 base, with 10 bases left in between. Germline values: CDR1 GTSNPN, CDR2 SVGIG (reference sequence). The CDR3 coding sequence is TGTGCCTGGAGTCACGGAGGGGGCACAGATACGCAGTATTTT. This gives the protein CAWSHGGGTDTQYF.

This clonotype was observed a few times. V gene TRBV4-3 combines with J gene TRBJ1-1, with TRBD1 identical over 11 bases. Germline CDR1 and CDR2: LGHNA and YSLEER. The V and J ends lost 5 bases and 6 bases, in that order; junction bases with no gene match: 5. CDR3 length: 14 amino acids. CDR3 loop: CASSGDRGRPEAFF. CDR3 sequence (DNA): TGCGCCAGCAGCGGGGACAGGGGGAGGCCTGAAGCTTTCTTT.

V usage is TRBV28 and J usage is TRBJ1-1; 8 positions match TRBD1. V was clipped by 3 bases and J by 3 bases; unmatched bases: 3. This CDR3 has 14 amino acids. CDR1 and CDR2 from the germline V gene are MDHEN and SYDVKM. The CDR3 loop is CASSLTGEDTEAFF. CDR3 DNA sequence: TGTGCCAGCAGTTTGACAGGGGAGGACACTGAAGCTTTCTTT. Full variable domain (outside the CDR3, taken from reference TRBV28 and TRBJ1-1): DVKVTQSSRYLVKRTGEKVFLECVQDMDHENMFWYRQDPGLGLRLIYFSYDVKMKEKGDIPEGYSVSREKKERFSLILESASTNQTSMYLCASSLTGEDTEAFFGQGTRLTVV.

The V and J genes are TRBV28 and TRBJ1-1, with 8 bases aligning to TRBD1. With V trimmed by 3 bases and J by 4 bases, 7 bases remained unmatched. The germline CDR1 and CDR2 sequences are MDHEN and SYDVKM. The CDR3 has 15 residues. The CDR3 spells CASSLFRGRATEAFF. The CDR3 DNA sequence: TGTGCCAGCAGTTTGTTCAGGGGGCGGGCCACTGAAGCTTTCTTT.

This chain uses TRBV6-1 with TRBJ2-1; 7 bases map to TRBD1. Germline V CDR1 and CDR2: MNHNS, SASEGT. The CDR3 totals 16 residues. V trimming: 5 bases; J trimming: 3 bases; junction bases outside the gene matches: 10. CDR3 in amino acids: CASSTTLDRNYNEQFF. DNA of the CDR3: TGTGCCAGCAGTACTACTCTGGACAGGAACTACAATGAGCAGTTCTTC.

Sample share makes this clonotype large. The rearrangement joins TRBV2 to TRBJ1-5, with 7 bases fitting TRBD1. Per germline, CDR1 SNHLY and CDR2 FYNNEI. J gave up 7 bases and V 5 bases, and 11 bases lay outside the gene matches. The length of the CDR3 is 15 residues. The CDR3 loop is CASSRDSSDGQPQHF. In DNA, the CDR3 is TGTGCCAGCAGTAGGGACAGCTCAGATGGGCAGCCCCAGCATTTT.

V gene TRBV5-1 combines with J gene TRBJ2-7; 11 nucleotides align to TRBD2. With V trimmed by 4 bases and J by 3 bases, 9 bases remained unmatched. In germline, CDR1 is SGHRS, CDR2 YFSETQ. CDR3 length equals 16 residues. CDR3 loop: CASSPQTGTSGYEQYF. The CDR3 bases are TGCGCCAGCAGCCCTCAAACCGGGACTAGCGGCTACGAGCAGTACTTC.

This clonotype was counted only a few times. The chain links TRBV6-5 to TRBJ1-2; TRBD1 matches at 9 bases. CDR3 size: 13 residues. V was pared by 4 bases and J by 3 bases, with 0 bases of the junction left unmatched. Germline values: CDR1 MNHEY, CDR2 SVGAGI. The CDR3 nucleotides are TGTGCCAGCAGTTGGGACAGGGACTATGGCTACACCTTC. Amino acid sequence: CASSWDRDYGYTF.

In its sample, this clonotype was seen a few times. CDR3 coding DNA: TGTGCCAGCAGCCCCCCACCTGCTACAGGGTTTGAGGGGTTCTTC. Encoded protein: CASSPPPATGFEGFF. V usage is TRBV7-9 and J usage is TRBJ2-1; TRBD1 might be the D (6 bases). V was clipped by 5 bases and J by 15 bases, with 26 bases between them. The CDR3 length is 15 residues. Germline V gene lookup returns CDR1 SEHNR and CDR2 FQNEAQ (reference sequence).

The chain couples TRBV7-2 to TRBJ2-7; TRBD1 agrees at 7 bases. The CDR3 covers 15 residues. Germline V lookup: CDR1 SGHTA, CDR2 FQGNSA. Trimming at V came to 5 bases and at J to 3 bases, leaving 10 bases not matched to a gene. CDR3 sequence: CASSPNRDSYYEQYF. The CDR3 DNA is TGTGCCAGCAGCCCTAACAGGGACAGCTACTACGAGCAGTACTTC.

The chain has TRBV7-2 and TRBJ1-1; a possible D gene is TRBD1 (6 bases). V dropped 5 bases and J dropped 10 bases, with 17 bases sitting between them. Germline V gives CDR1 SGHTA, CDR2 FQGNSA. The CDR3 covers 13 residues. CDR3 region: CASSPRQVRAAFF. In DNA, the CDR3 is TGTGCCAGCAGCCCCCGACAGGTGAGGGCAGCTTTCTTT.

The chain joins TRBV6-1 to TRBJ2-7; D gene uncertain. Germline CDR1 MNHNS, CDR2 SASEGT. V lost 5 bases, J lost 6 bases, and 11 bases lay in between. The CDR3 loop spans 12 amino acids. In nucleotides, the CDR3 is TGTGCCAGCAGTCCCGGGCTCTCCGAGCAGTACTTC. Protein product: CASSPGLSEQYF.

The CDR3 coding sequence is TGTGCCAGCAGAAAGACAGGGAACACTGAAGCTTTCTTT. Encoded protein: CASRKTGNTEAFF. This sequence joins TRBV6-2 or TRBV6-3 and TRBJ1-1; possibly TRBD1 for D (6 bases). V lost 6 bases, J lost 1 base, and 9 bases lay in between. The CDR3 is 13 residues long. Germline assignment: CDR1 MNHEY and CDR2 SVGEGT.

This clonotype was observed a few times. This chain uses TRBV21-1 with TRBJ1-2; the table's D call, TRBD1, was not checked against the DNA. TRBV21-1 is assigned pseudogene status. CDR3 length: 15 residues. The CDR3 loop reads CASSGGGRQIYGYTF. The CDR3 DNA reads as TGTGCCAGCAGCGGGGGGGGTAGACAGATCTATGGCTACACCTTC.

This clonotype was seen a few times. The rearrangement joins TRBV7-3 to TRBJ1-1; the D is unclear. The ends were cut back, 5 bases at V and 3 bases at J, with 10 bases in the middle. The CDR3 is 13 residues long. From germline, CDR1 is SGHTA and CDR2 FQGTGA. Written as DNA, the CDR3 is TGTGCCAGCAGCCGCCTGGTGGACACTGAAGCTTTCTTT. Translated, it gives CASSRLVDTEAFF.